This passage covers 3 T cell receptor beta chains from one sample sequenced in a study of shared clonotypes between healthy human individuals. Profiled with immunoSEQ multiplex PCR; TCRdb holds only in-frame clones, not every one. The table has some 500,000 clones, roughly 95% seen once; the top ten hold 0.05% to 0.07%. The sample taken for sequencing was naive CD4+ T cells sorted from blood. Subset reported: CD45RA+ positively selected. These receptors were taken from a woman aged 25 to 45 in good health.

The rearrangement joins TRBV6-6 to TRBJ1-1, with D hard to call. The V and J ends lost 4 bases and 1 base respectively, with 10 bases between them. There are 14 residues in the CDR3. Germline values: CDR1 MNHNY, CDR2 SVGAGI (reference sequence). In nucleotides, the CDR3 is TGTGCCAGCAGTTTGGCAGCGGCGAACACTGAAGCTTTCTTT. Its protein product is CASSLAAANTEAFF.

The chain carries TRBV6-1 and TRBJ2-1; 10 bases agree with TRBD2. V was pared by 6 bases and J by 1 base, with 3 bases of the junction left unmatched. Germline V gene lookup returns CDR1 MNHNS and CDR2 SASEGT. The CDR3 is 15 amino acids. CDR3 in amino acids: CASRRLAGSYNEQFF. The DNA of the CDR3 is TGTGCCAGCAGACGACTAGCGGGTTCCTACAATGAGCAGTTCTTC.

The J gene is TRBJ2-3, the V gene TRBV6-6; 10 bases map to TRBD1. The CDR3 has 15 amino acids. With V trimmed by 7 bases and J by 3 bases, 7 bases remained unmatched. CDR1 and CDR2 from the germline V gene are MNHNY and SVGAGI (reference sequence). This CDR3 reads CASTGGTGETDTQYF. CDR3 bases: TGTGCCAGCACCGGAGGGACAGGGGAAACAGATACGCAGTATTTT.